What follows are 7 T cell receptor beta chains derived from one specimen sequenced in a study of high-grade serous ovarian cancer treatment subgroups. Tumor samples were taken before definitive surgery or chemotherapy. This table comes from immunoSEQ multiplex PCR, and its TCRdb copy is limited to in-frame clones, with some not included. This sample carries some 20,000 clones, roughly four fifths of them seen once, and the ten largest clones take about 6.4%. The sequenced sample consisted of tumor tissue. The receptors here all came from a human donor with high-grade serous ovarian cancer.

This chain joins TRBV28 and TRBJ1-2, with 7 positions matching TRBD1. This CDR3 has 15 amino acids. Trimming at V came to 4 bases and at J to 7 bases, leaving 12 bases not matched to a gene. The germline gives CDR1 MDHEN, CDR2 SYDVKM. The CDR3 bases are TGTGCCAGCAGTTCTGGACAGGTCGACCGGGGTGGCTACACCTTC. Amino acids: CASSSGQVDRGGYTF.

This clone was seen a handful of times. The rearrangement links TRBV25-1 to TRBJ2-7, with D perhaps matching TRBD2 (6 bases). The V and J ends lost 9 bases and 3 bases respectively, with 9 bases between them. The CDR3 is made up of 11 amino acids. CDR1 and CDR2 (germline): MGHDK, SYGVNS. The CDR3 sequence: CASSGFYEQYF. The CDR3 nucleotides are TGTGCCAGTAGCGGATTCTACGAGCAGTACTTC.

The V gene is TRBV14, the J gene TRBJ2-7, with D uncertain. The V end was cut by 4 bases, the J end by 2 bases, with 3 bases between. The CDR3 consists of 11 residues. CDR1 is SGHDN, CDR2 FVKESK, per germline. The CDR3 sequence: CASSLTYEQYF. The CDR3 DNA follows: TGTGCCAGCAGCCTTACCTACGAGCAGTACTTC.

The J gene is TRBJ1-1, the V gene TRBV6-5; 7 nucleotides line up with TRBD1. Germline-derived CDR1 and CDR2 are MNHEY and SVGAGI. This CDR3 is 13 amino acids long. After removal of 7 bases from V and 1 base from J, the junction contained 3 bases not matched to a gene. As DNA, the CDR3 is TGTGCCAGCAACGACAGGGAGAACACTGAAGCTTTCTTT. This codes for CASNDRENTEAFF.

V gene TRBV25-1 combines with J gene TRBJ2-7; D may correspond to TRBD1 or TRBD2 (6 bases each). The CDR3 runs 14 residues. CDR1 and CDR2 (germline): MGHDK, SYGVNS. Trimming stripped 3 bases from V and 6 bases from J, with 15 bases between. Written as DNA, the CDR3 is TGTGCCAGCAGTGACTTAGGGGGGTCCGCCGAGCAGTACTTC. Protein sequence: CASSDLGGSAEQYF.

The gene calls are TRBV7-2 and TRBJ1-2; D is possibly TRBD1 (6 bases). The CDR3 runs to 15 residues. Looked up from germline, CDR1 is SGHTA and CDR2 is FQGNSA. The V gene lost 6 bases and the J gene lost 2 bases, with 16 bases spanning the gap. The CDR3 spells CASSSGERYNYGYTF. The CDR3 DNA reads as TGTGCCAGCAGTTCAGGGGAAAGATACAACTATGGCTACACCTTC.

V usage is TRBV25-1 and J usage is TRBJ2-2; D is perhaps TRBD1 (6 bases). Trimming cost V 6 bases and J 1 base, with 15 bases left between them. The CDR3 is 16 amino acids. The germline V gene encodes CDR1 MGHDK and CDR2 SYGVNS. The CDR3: CASSGQGWGNTGELFF. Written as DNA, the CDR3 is TGTGCCAGCAGCGGCCAGGGGTGGGGGAACACCGGGGAGCTGTTTTTT.